What follows are 27 T cell receptor beta chains derived from one specimen sequenced in a study of blood T cell repertoires in COVID-19. TCRdb's table, derived via immunoSEQ multiplex PCR, lists solely in-frame clones and lacks some. The table shows hundreds of thousands of clones, with less than 90% occurring only once. Sequencing used peripheral blood. The source of these receptors is a man aged 40-50 years with acute or convalescent COVID-19.

This clone was observed once. The chain combines TRBV27 with TRBJ2-3, with 10 bases identical to TRBD1. Germline CDR1 MNHEY, CDR2 SMNVEV (reference sequence). The CDR3 has 17 amino acids. V dropped 1 base and J dropped 1; count of bases not matched to a gene: 5. This CDR3 is CASSLFGTGVRTDTQYF. The CDR3 coding sequence is TGTGCCAGCAGTTTATTTGGGACAGGGGTTCGCACAGATACGCAGTATTTT.

This chain uses TRBV29-1 with TRBJ1-2; no clear D gene. The V end lost 8 bases, the J end lost 4 bases, and 11 bases lay between the germline ends. Germline CDR1 reads SQVTM; CDR2 reads ANQGSEA. The CDR3 is 11 residues long. CDR3 DNA: TGCAGCTTTCCTGGACTCTATGGCTACACCTTC. Amino acid sequence: CSFPGLYGYTF.

The chain employs TRBV7-6 and TRBJ1-1, with D perhaps matching TRBD1 (5 bases). Germline V gene lookup returns CDR1 SGHVS and CDR2 FNYEAQ. This CDR3 has 16 amino acids. Trimming pared 4 bases from V and 0 bases from J, leaving 15 bases between. The CDR3 region has the DNA TGTGCCAGCAGCTCGGCGGGACGCTCCGTGAACACTGAAGCTTTCTTT. It is translated as CASSSAGRSVNTEAFF.

This chain joins TRBV15 and TRBJ2-2; D unresolved. V was shortened by 0 bases and J by 5 bases, with 4 bases between the two germline ends. This CDR3 is built from 13 residues. CDR1 LNHNV and CDR2 YYDKDF come from the germline V gene (reference sequence). CDR3 nucleotides: TGTGCCACCAGCAGAGATAAAACCGGGGAGCTGTTTTTT. Translated: CATSRDKTGELFF. The full variable domain, with the rest looked up from reference TRBV15 and TRBJ2-2, is DAMVIQNPRYQVTQFGKPVTLSCSQTLNHNVMYWYQQKSSQAPKLLFHYYDKDFNNEADTPDNFQSRRPNTSFCFLDIRSPGLGDTAMYLCATSRDKTGELFFGEGSRLTVL.

The chain links TRBV18 to TRBJ2-3, with TRBD1 matching over 8 bases. CDR1 and CDR2 from the germline V gene are KGHSH and LQKENI. With V trimmed by 2 bases and J by 6 bases, 13 bases remained unmatched. The CDR3 is 17 residues long. The chain's CDR3 is CASSPRKGQGAYDTQYF. In nucleotides, the CDR3 is TGTGCCAGCTCACCAAGGAAGGGTCAGGGGGCGTACGATACGCAGTATTTT.

The rearrangement links TRBV19 to TRBJ2-2, with D possibly TRBD2 on 7 matching bases. This CDR3 has 18 residues. CDR1 and CDR2 from the germline V gene are LNHDA and SQIVND (reference sequence). V was clipped by 7 bases and J by 4 bases, with 25 bases between them. CDR3: CASTNKEGGLVTTGELFF. CDR3 DNA: TGTGCCAGTACCAACAAGGAGGGGGGGTTGGTGACCACCGGGGAGCTGTTTTTT.

This chain uses TRBV5-1 with TRBJ2-1, with 10 bases fitting TRBD1. The germline V gene has CDR1 SGHRS and CDR2 YFSETQ. This CDR3 comprises 17 residues. After removal of 2 bases from V and 3 bases from J, the junction contained 8 bases not matched to a gene. CDR3 sequence: CASSFPGTGDIYNEQFF. CDR3 DNA sequence: TGCGCCAGCAGCTTTCCCGGGACAGGGGACATCTACAATGAGCAGTTCTTC.

As DNA, the CDR3 is TGTGCCAGCAGTCCCGGGACAAACACAGATACGCAGTATTTT. Translated, it gives CASSPGTNTDTQYF. J is TRBJ2-3 and V is TRBV28; tentative D call: TRBD1 (6 bases). The V gene's germline CDR1 is MDHEN and CDR2 SYDVKM. The CDR3 runs to 14 residues. The V and J ends lost 5 bases and 2 bases respectively, with 11 bases between them.

V gene TRBV5-1 combines with J gene TRBJ2-6, with D perhaps TRBD1 (5 bases). V was trimmed by 3 bases and J by 4 bases, leaving 11 bases between them. Germline CDR1 and CDR2: SGHRS and YFSETQ. The CDR3 runs to 15 residues. The CDR3 is CASSYHGAGANVLTF. The DNA of the CDR3 is TGCGCCAGCAGCTACCATGGGGCCGGGGCCAACGTCCTGACTTTC. Full variable domain (rest looked up from reference TRBV5-1 and TRBJ2-6): KAGVTQTPRYLIKTRGQQVTLSCSPISGHRSVSWYQQTPGQGLQFLFEYFSETQRNKGNFPGRFSGRQFSNSRSEMNVSTLELGDSALYLCASSYHGAGANVLTFGAGSRLTVL.

The genes are TRBV29-1 and TRBJ2-7; 8 nucleotides agree with TRBD1. There are 15 residues in the CDR3. CDR1 SQVTM and CDR2 ANQGSEA come from the germline V gene. Trimming cost V 4 bases and J 2 bases; bases outside gene matches: 10. The CDR3 DNA reads TGCAGCGTTGTGCCTCCGGGACAGGAAACCTACGAGCAGTACTTC. The encoded protein is CSVVPPGQETYEQYF.

The V and J genes are TRBV7-2 and TRBJ2-7; 11 nucleotides agree with TRBD2. Looked up from germline, CDR1 is SGHTA and CDR2 is FQGNSA. With 4 bases clipped from V and 2 bases from J, the junction kept 7 bases outside the gene matches. CDR3 length: 16 residues. The DNA of the CDR3 is TGTGCCAGCAGCTCCACTAGCGGGAGTTATCCCTACGAGCAGTACTTC. It specifies CASSSTSGSYPYEQYF.

A single count supports this clone. The chain recombines TRBV28 with TRBJ1-1, with TRBD1 matching over 9 bases. CDR3 length: 13 residues. Germline CDR1 reads MDHEN; CDR2 reads SYDVKM. The J segment lost 9 bases and the V segment lost 6 bases, leaving 8 bases of the junction unmatched. CDR3 sequence (DNA): TGTGCCAGCAGCTTCGACAGGGGGATAAAAGCTTTCTTT. Translation gives CASSFDRGIKAFF.

V and J are TRBV28 and TRBJ1-1; TRBD1 agrees at 9 bases. In germline, CDR1 is MDHEN, CDR2 SYDVKM. The CDR3 consists of 15 residues. V shed 5 bases, J shed 2 bases, and the junction held 6 bases outside the gene matches. This CDR3 is CASSRTGVGNTEAFF. Here the CDR3 DNA reads TGTGCCAGCAGTAGGACAGGGGTCGGAAACACTGAAGCTTTCTTT.

V gene TRBV14 combines with J gene TRBJ2-5; possibly TRBD2 for D (5 bases). The CDR3 length is 14 residues. In germline, CDR1 is SGHDN, CDR2 FVKESK. V was shortened by 3 bases and J by 9 bases, with 17 bases between the two germline ends. The CDR3 protein is CASSQANWESAQYF. In DNA, the CDR3 is TGTGCCAGCAGCCAGGCTAACTGGGAGAGCGCCCAGTACTTC.

In this sample, this clone turned up a few times. The rearrangement uses TRBV21-1 and TRBJ2-5; the table's D call, TRBD2, was not checked against the DNA. TRBV21-1 is deemed a pseudogene. There are 17 residues in the CDR3. Written as DNA, the CDR3 is TGTGCCAGCAGCAGATTAGGAGCTAGCGGGAGGAATGAGACCCAGTACTTC. It codes for CASSRLGASGRNETQYF.

The chain has TRBV29-1 and TRBJ2-1; D is unclear. Trimming cost V 5 bases and J 8 bases, with 13 bases left between them. Germline loops: CDR1 SQVTM, CDR2 ANQGSEA. The CDR3 sequence is 12 residues long. The CDR3 is CSVIGLGYEQFF. In DNA form, the CDR3 reads TGCAGCGTTATTGGGCTTGGGTATGAGCAGTTCTTC.

This chain links TRBV27 with TRBJ1-5; D is ambiguous. The V end lost 3 bases, the J end lost 4 bases, and 13 bases lay between the germline ends. The CDR3 length is 15 residues. In germline, CDR1 is MNHEY, CDR2 SMNVEV (reference sequence). CDR3 nucleotide sequence: TGTGCCAGCAGTTTTGGGAGGGAAAGGAATCAGCCCCAGCATTTT. Translation: CASSFGRERNQPQHF.

The chain recombines TRBV7-2 with TRBJ2-7; 10 bases match TRBD2. The CDR3 covers 16 residues. CDR1 and CDR2 (germline): SGHTA, FQGNSA. The junction had 5 bases not matched to a gene; V was cut back by 0 bases and J by 3 bases. CDR3 bases: TGTGCCAGCAGCTTAGCGGCTAGCGGGGGTGGCTACGAGCAGTACTTC. It specifies CASSLAASGGGYEQYF.

The chain uses TRBV28 and TRBJ2-1; D remains unclear. This CDR3 region has 17 residues. Germline V CDR1 and CDR2: MDHEN, SYDVKM. The ends were cut back, 8 bases at V and 0 bases at J, with 20 bases in the middle. CDR3 bases: TGTGCCAGCGCGCCTGGAGCCGGTCATAGCTCCTACAATGAGCAGTTCTTC. Its translation: CASAPGAGHSSYNEQFF.

This sequence joins TRBV28 and TRBJ1-4; D remains ambiguous. The germline V gene encodes CDR1 MDHEN and CDR2 SYDVKM. The CDR3 spans 14 residues. V dropped 8 bases and J dropped 0 bases, with 10 bases sitting between them. The CDR3 DNA reads TGTGCCAGCCACCTCGGGACAACTAATGAAAAACTGTTTTTT. Translation gives CASHLGTTNEKLFF.

The gene calls are TRBV5-1 and TRBJ2-2, with 8 bases aligning to TRBD2. The CDR3 is made up of 17 amino acids. The germline V gene has CDR1 SGHRS and CDR2 YFSETQ. The V and J ends lost 4 bases and 4 bases, in that order; junction bases with no gene match: 12. CDR3 DNA: TGCGCCAGCAGCCCGGGGGGGACGGATGTGAGCACCGGGGAGCTGTTTTTT. This encodes CASSPGGTDVSTGELFF.

The J gene is TRBJ1-3, the V gene TRBV19; D is perhaps TRBD1 (5 bases). This CDR3 is 16 amino acids long. Looked up from germline, CDR1 is LNHDA and CDR2 is SQIVND (reference sequence). V was clipped by 5 bases and J by 5 bases, with 19 bases between them. The DNA for the CDR3 is TGTGCCAGTAGTCCGTCCGGCGGGGGAGATCGAAACACCATATATTTT. Translated: CASSPSGGGDRNTIYF. Supplemented by reference TRBV19 and TRBJ1-3, the full variable domain reads DGGITQSPKYLFRKEGQNVTLSCEQNLNHDAMYWYRQDPGQGLRLIYYSQIVNDFQKGDIAEGYSVSREKKESFPLTVTSAQKNPTAFYLCASSPSGGGDRNTIYFGEGSWLTVV.

This chain uses TRBV2 with TRBJ1-5; D unresolved. The CDR3 totals 15 residues. From germline, CDR1 is SNHLY and CDR2 FYNNEI. With 6 bases removed from V and 0 bases from J, the gap between germline ends came to 12 bases. The CDR3 protein is CASRGLGYSNQPQHF. In nucleotides, the CDR3 is TGTGCCAGCAGGGGCCTGGGTTATAGCAATCAGCCCCAGCATTTT. Using reference TRBV2 and TRBJ1-5 for the parts outside the CDR3, the full variable domain is EPEVTQTPSHQVTQMGQEVILRCVPISNHLYFYWYRQILGQKVEFLVSFYNNEISEKSEIFDDQFSVERPDGSNFTLKIRSTKLEDSAMYFCASRGLGYSNQPQHFGDGTRLSIL.

The rearrangement joins TRBV15 to TRBJ1-5; 7 bases agree with TRBD1. Losses at the gene ends were 0 bases for V and 0 bases for J; bases not matched to a gene: 2. Germline CDR1 and CDR2: LNHNV and YYDKDF (reference sequence). The CDR3 loop spans 16 amino acids. CDR3 residues: CATSRDRGFSNQPQHF. CDR3 sequence (DNA): TGTGCCACCAGCAGAGACAGGGGGTTTAGCAATCAGCCCCAGCATTTT.

The chain employs TRBV30 and TRBJ1-2, with D unresolved. Germline CDR1 GTSNPN, CDR2 SVGIG (reference sequence). V was pared by 4 bases and J by 2 bases, with 14 bases between. This CDR3 spans 14 amino acids. CDR3 residues: CAWKYGGGNYGYTF. In DNA, the CDR3 is TGTGCCTGGAAATATGGAGGAGGGAACTATGGCTACACCTTC.

The genes are TRBV6-6 and TRBJ2-7; 10 bases agree with TRBD2. J gave up 0 bases and V 5 bases, and 4 bases lay outside the gene matches. CDR1 and CDR2 (germline): MNHNY, SVGAGI (reference sequence). This CDR3 has 15 residues. The CDR3 DNA follows: TGTGCCAGCAGTCAGACTAGCGGGCTCTCCTACGAGCAGTACTTC. The encoded protein is CASSQTSGLSYEQYF.

The rearrangement uses TRBV12-3 or TRBV12-4 and TRBJ2-7, with TRBD2 as a possible D gene (6 bases). Trimming removed 2 bases at V and 4 bases at J, with 9 bases between. This CDR3 has 13 residues. The CDR3 DNA reads as TGTGCCAGCAGTTTATTCGCGGGGTACGAGCAGTACTTC. Its translation is CASSLFAGYEQYF.